This TCR beta chain was identified during a study of post-analysis software for immune sequencing data (dated by TCRdb to the mid-2010s). General notes on the study: Disease courses on record covered relapsing-remitting, secondary progressive and progressive-relapsing multiple sclerosis, though some patients had no subtype annotation. Patient repertoires were compared against 11 previously published healthy control repertoires from donors aged about 6 to 27 years. A subset of samples was prepared in parallel using single-end sample barcoding, then pooled and co-amplified after Illumina adapter ligation.

To demonstrate the VDJtools post-analysis software, the study profiled TCR beta repertoires from the peripheral blood of about 13 young patients with multiple sclerosis. The multiple sclerosis patients were children and adolescents ranging in age from roughly 6 to 15 years. As to this clonotype: Its recognized antigen is unknown. Nothing much larger sits one base from this clone, and base qualities are not available.

Results and caveats for the whole study, not just this receptor: The control group was slightly older than the multiple sclerosis patient group. Strong co-clustering of samples prepared in the same batch was shown by direct clustering with F measure, prompting a batch-effect correction. Significantly lower normalized Chao1 diversity was found in multiple sclerosis patients than in controls, suggesting substantial peripheral T-cell clonal expansion. About 5 TRBV segments, including TRBV5-6, TRBV5-1 and TRBV20-1, were significantly more frequent in patients than controls.

V is reduced by 0 bases and J by 10 bases, leaving a spacing of 10 bases between them. Based on the germline V gene (reference sequence), the CDR1 and CDR2 sequences are GTSNPN and SVGIG. Reading from cysteine to phenylalanine, the CDR3 counts 12 amino acids. Just the 36-base CDR3 DNA is kept, in frame starting at base 1. Library creation used PCR. The sample was run on an Illumina HiSeq 2500. Unique molecular identifiers were incorporated into TCR beta cDNA libraries to reduce PCR and sequencing biases. About 500,000 cDNA molecules were obtained for every 1 to 10 million input T cells, so each molecule roughly corresponded to one T cell. The patient libraries were prepared and sequenced with the same protocol used for the earlier healthy control dataset. Samples belonging to the same batch were prepared together, multiplexed and sequenced on a shared HiSeq lane. As for the authors' bioinformatics: MIGEC handled the raw barcoded reads, throwing out single-read molecular identifier groups before consensus assembly and CDR3 extraction. Clonotype tables were post-analysed with VDJtools, normalizing diversity by down-sampling all datasets to the smallest sample size. To correct batch-related cross-sample contamination, repertoire overlap clustering matched CDR3 amino acid sequences but not nucleotide sequences. TCRdb passed the public sequencing reads through fastp at Q25 and MiXCR, retaining productive beta sequences. Rows with a matching CDR3 protein are joined into one entry that keeps the most common DNA and genes. In this record, the V and J calls reflect TCRdb's handling and not the investigators' own analysis. The sample profile shows approximately 360,000 distinct CDR3 sequences; approximately 38% of them were found once. Over 10% of the sample belongs to the ten largest clones.

The sequence derives from a girl between 5 and 17 years old with multiple sclerosis. The source material was blood. The chain is encoded by TRBV30 joined to TRBJ2-1; no D gene can be assigned with confidence. The CDR3 amino acid sequence is: CAWSVSWLEQFF. In nucleotides, the sequence is TGTGCCTGGAGTGTAAGTTGGCTAGAGCAGTTCTTC.